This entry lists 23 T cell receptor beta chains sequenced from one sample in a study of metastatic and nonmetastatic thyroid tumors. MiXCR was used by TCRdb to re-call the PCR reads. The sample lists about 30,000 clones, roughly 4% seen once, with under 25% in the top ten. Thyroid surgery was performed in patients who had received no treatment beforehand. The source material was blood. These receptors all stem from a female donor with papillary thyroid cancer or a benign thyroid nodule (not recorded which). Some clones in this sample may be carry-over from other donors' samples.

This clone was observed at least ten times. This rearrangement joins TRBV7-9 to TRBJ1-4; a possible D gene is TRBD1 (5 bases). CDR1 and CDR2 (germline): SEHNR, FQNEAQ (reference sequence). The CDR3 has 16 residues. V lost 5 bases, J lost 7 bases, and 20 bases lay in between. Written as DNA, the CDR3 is TGTGCCAGCAGCGACTGGTCTAAAGGGGCGGCTGAAAAACTGTTTTTT. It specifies CASSDWSKGAAEKLFF.

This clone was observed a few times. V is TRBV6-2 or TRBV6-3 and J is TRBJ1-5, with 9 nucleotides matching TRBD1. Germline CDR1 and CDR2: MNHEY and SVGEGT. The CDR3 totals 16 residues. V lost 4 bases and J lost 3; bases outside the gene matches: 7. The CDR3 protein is CASSLGTGTHNQPQHF. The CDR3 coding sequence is TGTGCCAGCAGTTTAGGGACAGGGACCCACAATCAGCCCCAGCATTTT.

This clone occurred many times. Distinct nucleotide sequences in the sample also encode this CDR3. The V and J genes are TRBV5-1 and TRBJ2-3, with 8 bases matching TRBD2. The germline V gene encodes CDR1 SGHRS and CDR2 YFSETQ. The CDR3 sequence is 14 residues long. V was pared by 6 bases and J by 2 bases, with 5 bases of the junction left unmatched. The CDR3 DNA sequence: TGCGCCAGCATCCGCGGGGGGTCCACAGATACGCAGTATTTT. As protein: CASIRGGSTDTQYF.

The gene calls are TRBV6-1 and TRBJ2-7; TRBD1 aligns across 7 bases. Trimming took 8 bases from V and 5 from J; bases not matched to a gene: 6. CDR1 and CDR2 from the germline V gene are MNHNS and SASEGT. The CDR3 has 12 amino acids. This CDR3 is CASSQDRDEQYF. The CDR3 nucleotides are TGTGCCAGCTCACAAGACAGGGACGAGCAGTACTTC.

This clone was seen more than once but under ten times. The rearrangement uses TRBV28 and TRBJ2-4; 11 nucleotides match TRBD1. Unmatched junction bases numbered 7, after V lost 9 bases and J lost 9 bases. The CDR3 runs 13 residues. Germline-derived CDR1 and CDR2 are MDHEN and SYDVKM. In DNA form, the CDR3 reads TGTGCCAGAAGACAGGACAGGGGGCGCATTCAGTACTTC. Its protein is CARRQDRGRIQYF.

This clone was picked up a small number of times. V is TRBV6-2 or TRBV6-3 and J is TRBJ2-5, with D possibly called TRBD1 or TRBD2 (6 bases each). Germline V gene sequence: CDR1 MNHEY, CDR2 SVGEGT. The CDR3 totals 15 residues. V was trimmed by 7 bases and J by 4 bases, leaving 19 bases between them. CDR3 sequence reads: CASNPTKGGRETQYF. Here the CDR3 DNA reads TGTGCCAGCAACCCCACCAAAGGGGGGAGAGAGACCCAGTACTTC.

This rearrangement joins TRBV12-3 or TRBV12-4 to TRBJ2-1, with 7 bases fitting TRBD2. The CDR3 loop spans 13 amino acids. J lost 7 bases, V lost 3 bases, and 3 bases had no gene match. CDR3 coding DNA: TGTGCCAGCAGTTTTGGGGGGGGGAATGAGCAGTTCTTC. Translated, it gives CASSFGGGNEQFF.

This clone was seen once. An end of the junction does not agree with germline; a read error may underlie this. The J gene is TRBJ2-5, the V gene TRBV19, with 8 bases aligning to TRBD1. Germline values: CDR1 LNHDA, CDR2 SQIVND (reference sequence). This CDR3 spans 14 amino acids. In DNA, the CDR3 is TGTGCCAGTAGTAATAACAGGGGGAGAGATACCCAGTGCTTC. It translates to CASSNNRGRDTQCF.

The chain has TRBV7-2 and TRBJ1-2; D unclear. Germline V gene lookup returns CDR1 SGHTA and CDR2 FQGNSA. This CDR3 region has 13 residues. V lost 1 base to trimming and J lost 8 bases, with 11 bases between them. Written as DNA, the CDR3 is TGTGCCAGCAGCTTAGATCTGGGATTAGGCTACACCTTC. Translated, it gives CASSLDLGLGYTF.

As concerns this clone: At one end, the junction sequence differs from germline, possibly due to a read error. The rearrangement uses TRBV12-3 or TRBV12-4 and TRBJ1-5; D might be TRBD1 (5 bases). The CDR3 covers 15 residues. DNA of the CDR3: TGTGCCAGCACTTTATCAGGACAAGGCAGTCAACCCCAGCATTTT. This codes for CASTLSGQGSQPQHF.

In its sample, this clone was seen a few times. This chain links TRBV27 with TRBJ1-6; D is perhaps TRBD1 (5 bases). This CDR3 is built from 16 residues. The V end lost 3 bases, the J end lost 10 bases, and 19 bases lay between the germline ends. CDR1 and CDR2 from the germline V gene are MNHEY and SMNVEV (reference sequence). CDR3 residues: CASSLFPPGRPSPLHF. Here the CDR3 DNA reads TGTGCCAGCAGTTTGTTCCCGCCAGGGCGCCCCTCACCCCTCCACTTT.

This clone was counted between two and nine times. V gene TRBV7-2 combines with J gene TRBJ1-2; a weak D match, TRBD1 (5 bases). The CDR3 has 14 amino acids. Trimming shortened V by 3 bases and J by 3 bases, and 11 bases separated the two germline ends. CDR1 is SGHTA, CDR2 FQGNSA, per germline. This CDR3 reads CASSFGIRDYGYTF. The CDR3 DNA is TGTGCCAGCAGCTTTGGCATCAGGGACTATGGCTACACCTTC.

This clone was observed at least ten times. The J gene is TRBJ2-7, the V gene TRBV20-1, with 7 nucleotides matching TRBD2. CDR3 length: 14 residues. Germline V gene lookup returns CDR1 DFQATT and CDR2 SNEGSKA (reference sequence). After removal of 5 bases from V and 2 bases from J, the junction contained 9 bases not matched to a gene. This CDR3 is CSAPPRTRPYEQYF. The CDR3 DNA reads TGCAGTGCTCCCCCCAGGACTAGACCCTACGAGCAGTACTTC.

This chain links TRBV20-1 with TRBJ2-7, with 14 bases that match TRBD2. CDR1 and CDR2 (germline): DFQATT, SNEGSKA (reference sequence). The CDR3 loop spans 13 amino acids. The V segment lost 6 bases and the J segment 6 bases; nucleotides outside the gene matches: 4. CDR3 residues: CSAVGLAGGEQYF. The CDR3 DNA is TGCAGTGCGGTTGGACTAGCGGGAGGCGAGCAGTACTTC.

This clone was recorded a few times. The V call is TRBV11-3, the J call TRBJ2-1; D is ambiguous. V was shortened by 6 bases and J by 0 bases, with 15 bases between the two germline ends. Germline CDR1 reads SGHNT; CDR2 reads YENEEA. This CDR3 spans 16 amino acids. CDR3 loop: CASSSRAPGSYNEQFF. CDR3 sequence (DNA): TGTGCCAGCAGTTCCCGGGCCCCCGGCTCCTACAATGAGCAGTTCTTC.

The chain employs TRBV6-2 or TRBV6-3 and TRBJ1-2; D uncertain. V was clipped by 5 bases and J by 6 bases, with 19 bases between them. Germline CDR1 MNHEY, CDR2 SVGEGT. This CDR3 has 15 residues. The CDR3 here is CASSKQGCSHDGYTF. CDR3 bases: TGTGCCAGCAGTAAACAAGGGTGCAGTCATGATGGCTACACCTTC.

The CDR3 is CASSEGGEAPYEQYF. Written as DNA, the CDR3 is TGTGCCAGCAGTGAAGGCGGGGAGGCCCCATACGAGCAGTACTTC. J is TRBJ2-7 and V is TRBV6-1; possible D gene TRBD2, 6 bases. V shed 1 base and J shed 4 bases, with 14 bases lying between them. Germline V gives CDR1 MNHNS, CDR2 SASEGT. The CDR3 totals 15 residues.

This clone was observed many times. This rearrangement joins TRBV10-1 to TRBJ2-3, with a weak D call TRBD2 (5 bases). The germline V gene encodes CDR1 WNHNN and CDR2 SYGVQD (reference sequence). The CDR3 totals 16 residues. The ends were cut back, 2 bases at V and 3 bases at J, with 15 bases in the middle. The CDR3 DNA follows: TGCGCCAGCAGTGAGGGGGTAGCAAGGAGGACAGATACGCAGTATTTT. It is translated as CASSEGVARRTDTQYF.

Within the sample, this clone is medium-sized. For the CDR3, the DNA is TGTGCCAGCAGTTACGGGGTCTTAGCGAACACCGGGGAGCTGTTTTTT. It yields the protein CASSYGVLANTGELFF. V usage is TRBV6-2 or TRBV6-3 and J usage is TRBJ2-2; D gene unclear. With 2 bases removed from V and 0 bases from J, the gap between germline ends came to 10 bases. The germline gives CDR1 MNHEY, CDR2 SVGEGT. This CDR3 contains 16 residues.

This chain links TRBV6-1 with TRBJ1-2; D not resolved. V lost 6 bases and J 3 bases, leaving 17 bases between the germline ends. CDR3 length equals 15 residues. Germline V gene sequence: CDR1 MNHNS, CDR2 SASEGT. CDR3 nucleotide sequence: TGTGCCAGCAGCAGTCTCTCCTACTCGGACTATGGCTACACCTTC. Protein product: CASSSLSYSDYGYTF.

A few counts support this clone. CDR3 in DNA: TGTGCCAGCATTGGGTCGTACGGGGGGGTGCTATTTTTT. It is translated as CASIGSYGGVLFF. This chain uses TRBV6-1 with TRBJ2-2; 8 bases map to TRBD2. Germline assignment: CDR1 MNHNS and CDR2 SASEGT. Trimming cost V 7 bases and J 17 bases; bases outside gene matches: 15. The CDR3 extends over 13 amino acids.

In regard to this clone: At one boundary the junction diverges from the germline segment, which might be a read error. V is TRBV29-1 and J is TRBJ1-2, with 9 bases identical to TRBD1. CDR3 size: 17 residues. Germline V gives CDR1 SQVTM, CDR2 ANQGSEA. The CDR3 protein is CSFEGPDDRGGFYGYTF. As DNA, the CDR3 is TGCAGCTTTGAAGGCCCAGATGACAGGGGGGGCTTCTATGGCTACACCTTC.

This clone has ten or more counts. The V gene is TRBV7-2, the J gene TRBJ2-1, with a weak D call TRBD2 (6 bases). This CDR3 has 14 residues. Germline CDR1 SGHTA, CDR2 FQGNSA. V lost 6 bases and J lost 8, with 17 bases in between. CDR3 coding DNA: TGTGCCAGCAGAGGTCTCGGGAGTCGGTATGAGCAGTTCTTC. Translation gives CASRGLGSRYEQFF. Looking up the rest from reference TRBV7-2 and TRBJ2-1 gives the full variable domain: GAGVSQSPSNKVTEKGKDVELRCDPISGHTALYWYRQSLGQGLEFLIYFQGNSAPDKSGLPSDRFSAERTGGSVSTLTIQRTQQEDSAVYLCASRGLGSRYEQFFGPGTRLTVL.